The clone carrying this T cell receptor (beta chain) was picked up a small number of times. Its antigen is undetermined. This sample stems from a study of cytomegalovirus exposure and HLA in healthy donors. Findings and caveats of the study: Available immune exposure information was restricted to CMV serostatus only.

The CDR3 consists of 15 residues. CDR1 is ENHRY and CDR2 is SYGVKD in the germline V gene. With 0 bases removed from V and 5 bases from J, the gap between germline ends came to 13 bases. The PCR made use of 60 Vbeta and 13 Jbeta primers. The assay was immunoSEQ multiplex PCR, and TCRdb's table has in-frame clones only and misses some. The table shows 80,000 to 130,000 clones, with around 82% occurring only once. The source is a woman between 45 and 60 years old in good health and CMV-seropositive. The specimen was PBMCs. This chain joins TRBV10-3 and TRBJ2-5, with D possibly matching TRBD2 (6 bases). CDR3 DNA: TGTGCCATCAGTGAGTCCGTTGGAGGGAGGGAGACCCAGTACTTC. Its translation is CAISESVGGRETQYF.